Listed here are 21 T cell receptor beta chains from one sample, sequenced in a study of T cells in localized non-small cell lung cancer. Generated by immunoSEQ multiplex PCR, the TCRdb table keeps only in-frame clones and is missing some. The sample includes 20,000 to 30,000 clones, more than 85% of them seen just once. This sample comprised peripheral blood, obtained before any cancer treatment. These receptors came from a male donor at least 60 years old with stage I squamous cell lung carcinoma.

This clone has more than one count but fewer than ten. Here the CDR3 reads CASSLEAASLNYGYTF. The CDR3 DNA sequence: TGTGCCAGCAGCTTAGAGGCGGCCAGTCTGAACTATGGCTACACCTTC. The chain joins TRBV7-8 to TRBJ1-2, with D hard to call. The CDR3 has 16 residues. The V end was cut by 1 base, the J end by 2 bases, with 14 bases between. CDR1 is SGHVS and CDR2 is FQNEAQ in the germline V gene.

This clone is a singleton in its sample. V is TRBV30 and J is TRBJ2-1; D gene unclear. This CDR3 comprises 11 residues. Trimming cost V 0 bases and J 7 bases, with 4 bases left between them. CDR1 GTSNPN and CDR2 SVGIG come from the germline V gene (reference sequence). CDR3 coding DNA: TGTGCCTGGAGTGTACTAAATGAGCAGTTCTTC. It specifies CAWSVLNEQFF.

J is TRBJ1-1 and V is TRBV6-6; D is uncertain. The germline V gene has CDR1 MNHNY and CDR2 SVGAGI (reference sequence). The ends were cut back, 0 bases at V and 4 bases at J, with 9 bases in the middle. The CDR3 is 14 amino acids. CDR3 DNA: TGTGCCAGCAGTTACTCACCGCAAAGCACTGAAGCTTTCTTT. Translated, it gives CASSYSPQSTEAFF.

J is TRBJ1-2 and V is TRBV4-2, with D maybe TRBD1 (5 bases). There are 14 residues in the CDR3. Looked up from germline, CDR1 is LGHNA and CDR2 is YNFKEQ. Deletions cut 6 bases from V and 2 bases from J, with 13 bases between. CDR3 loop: CASRPPGRNYGYTF. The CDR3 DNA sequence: TGTGCCAGCAGACCACCGGGACGGAACTATGGCTACACCTTC.

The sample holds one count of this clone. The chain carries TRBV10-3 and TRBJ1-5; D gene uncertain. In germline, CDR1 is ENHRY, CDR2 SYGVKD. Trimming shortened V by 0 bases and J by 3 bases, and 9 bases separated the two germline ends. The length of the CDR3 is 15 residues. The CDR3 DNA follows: TGTGCCATCAGTGAGTCTTTTGGCTCCAATCAGCCCCAGCATTTT. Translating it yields CAISESFGSNQPQHF.

The CDR3 DNA is TGTGCCAGCAGCTTAGCGGGACTTGCCTACGAGCAGTACTTC. Protein product: CASSLAGLAYEQYF. The chain has TRBV11-2 and TRBJ2-7; tentatively, D is TRBD2 (6 bases). CDR3 size: 14 residues. V was trimmed by 1 base and J by 2 bases, leaving 9 bases between them. Germline V gives CDR1 SGHAT, CDR2 FQNNGV.

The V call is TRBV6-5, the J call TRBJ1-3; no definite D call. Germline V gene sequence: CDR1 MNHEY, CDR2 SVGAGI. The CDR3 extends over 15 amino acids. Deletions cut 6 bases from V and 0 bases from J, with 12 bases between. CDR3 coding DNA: TGTGCCAGCAGCCCGAGGGTACCCTCTGGAAACACCATATATTTT. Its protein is CASSPRVPSGNTIYF.

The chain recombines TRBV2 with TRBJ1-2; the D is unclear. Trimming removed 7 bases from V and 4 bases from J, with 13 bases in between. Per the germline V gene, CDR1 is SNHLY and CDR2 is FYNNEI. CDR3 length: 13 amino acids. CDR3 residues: CASTSREGYGYTF. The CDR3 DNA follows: TGTGCCAGCACCTCCCGGGAGGGCTATGGCTACACCTTC.

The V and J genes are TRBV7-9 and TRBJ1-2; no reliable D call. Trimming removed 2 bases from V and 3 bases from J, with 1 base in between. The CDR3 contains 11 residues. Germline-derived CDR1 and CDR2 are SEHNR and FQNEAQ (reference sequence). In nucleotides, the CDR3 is TGTGCCAGCAGCTTACACTATGGCTACACCTTC. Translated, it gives CASSLHYGYTF. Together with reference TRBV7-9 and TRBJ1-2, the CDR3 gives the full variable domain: DTGVSQNPRHKITKRGQNVTFRCDPISEHNRLYWYRQTLGQGPEFLTYFQNEAQLEKSRLLSDRFSAERPKGSFSTLEIQRTEQGDSAMYLCASSLHYGYTFGSGTRLTVV.

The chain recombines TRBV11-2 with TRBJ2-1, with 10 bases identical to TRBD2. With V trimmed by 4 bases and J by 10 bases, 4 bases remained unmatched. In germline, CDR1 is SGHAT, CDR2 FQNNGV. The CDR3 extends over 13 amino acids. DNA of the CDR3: TGTGCCAGCAGCTGGTTAGCGGGAGGCGAGCAGTTCTTC. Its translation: CASSWLAGGEQFF.

CDR3 amino acids: CATSREERSFETQYF. In DNA, the CDR3 is TGTGCCACCAGCAGAGAGGAGCGGTCCTTCGAGACCCAGTACTTC. The chain is built from TRBV15 and TRBJ2-5; TRBD2 is a possible D gene (5 bases). This CDR3 has 15 residues. The V end was cut by 0 bases, the J end by 5 bases, with 13 bases between. The V gene's germline CDR1 is LNHNV and CDR2 YYDKDF (reference sequence). Full variable domain (missing parts from reference TRBV15 and TRBJ2-5): DAMVIQNPRYQVTQFGKPVTLSCSQTLNHNVMYWYQQKSSQAPKLLFHYYDKDFNNEADTPDNFQSRRPNTSFCFLDIRSPGLGDTAMYLCATSREERSFETQYFGPGTRLLVL.

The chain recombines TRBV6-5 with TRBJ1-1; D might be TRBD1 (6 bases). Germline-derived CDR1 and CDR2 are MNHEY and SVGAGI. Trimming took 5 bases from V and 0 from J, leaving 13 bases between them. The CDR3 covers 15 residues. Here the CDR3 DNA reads TGTGCCAGCAGTATCAAGACAGGTTTGAACACTGAAGCTTTCTTT. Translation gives CASSIKTGLNTEAFF.

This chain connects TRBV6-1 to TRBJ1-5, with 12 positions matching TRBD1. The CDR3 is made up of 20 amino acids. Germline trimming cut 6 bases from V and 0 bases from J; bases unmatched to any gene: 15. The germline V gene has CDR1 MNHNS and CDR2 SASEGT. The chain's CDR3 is CASRELFPGQGAYSNQPQHF. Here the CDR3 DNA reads TGTGCCAGCAGAGAACTATTTCCGGGACAGGGGGCCTATAGCAATCAGCCCCAGCATTTT.

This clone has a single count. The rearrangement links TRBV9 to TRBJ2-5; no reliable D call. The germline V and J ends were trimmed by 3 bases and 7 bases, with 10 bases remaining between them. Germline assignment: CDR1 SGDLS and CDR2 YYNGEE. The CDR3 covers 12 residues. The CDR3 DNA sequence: TGTGCCAGCAGCGAGGATTTCGGGACCCAGTACTTC. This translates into CASSEDFGTQYF. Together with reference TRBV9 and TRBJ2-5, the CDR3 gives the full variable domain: DSGVTQTPKHLITATGQRVTLRCSPRSGDLSVYWYQQSLDQGLQFLIQYYNGEERAKGNILERFSAQQFPDLHSELNLSSLELGDSALYFCASSEDFGTQYFGPGTRLLVL.

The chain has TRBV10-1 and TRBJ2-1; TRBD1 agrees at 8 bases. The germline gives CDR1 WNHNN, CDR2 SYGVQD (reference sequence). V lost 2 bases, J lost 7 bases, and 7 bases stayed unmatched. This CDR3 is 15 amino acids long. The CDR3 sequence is CASSENRGEWNEQFF. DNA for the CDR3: TGCGCCAGCAGTGAGAACAGGGGGGAATGGAATGAGCAGTTCTTC.

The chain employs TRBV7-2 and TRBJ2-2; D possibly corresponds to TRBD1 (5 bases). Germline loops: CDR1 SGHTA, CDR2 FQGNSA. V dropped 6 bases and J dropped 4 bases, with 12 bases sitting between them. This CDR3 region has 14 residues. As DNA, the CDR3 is TGTGCCAGCAGTCGAGACAGATCCACCGGGGAGCTGTTTTTT. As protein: CASSRDRSTGELFF.

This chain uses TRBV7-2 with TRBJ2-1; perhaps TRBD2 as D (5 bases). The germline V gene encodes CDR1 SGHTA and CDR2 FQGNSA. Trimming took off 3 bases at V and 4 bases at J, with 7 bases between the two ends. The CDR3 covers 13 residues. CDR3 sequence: CASSFPGYNEQFF. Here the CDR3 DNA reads TGTGCCAGCAGCTTCCCGGGGTACAATGAGCAGTTCTTC. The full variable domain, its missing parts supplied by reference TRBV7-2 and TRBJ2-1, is GAGVSQSPSNKVTEKGKDVELRCDPISGHTALYWYRQSLGQGLEFLIYFQGNSAPDKSGLPSDRFSAERTGGSVSTLTIQRTQQEDSAVYLCASSFPGYNEQFFGPGTRLTVL.

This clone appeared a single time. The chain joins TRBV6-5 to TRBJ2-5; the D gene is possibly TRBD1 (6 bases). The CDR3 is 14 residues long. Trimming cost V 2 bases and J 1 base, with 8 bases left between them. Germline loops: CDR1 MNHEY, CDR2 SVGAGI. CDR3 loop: CASSYGQLQETQYF. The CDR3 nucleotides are TGTGCCAGCAGTTACGGACAGCTCCAAGAGACCCAGTACTTC.

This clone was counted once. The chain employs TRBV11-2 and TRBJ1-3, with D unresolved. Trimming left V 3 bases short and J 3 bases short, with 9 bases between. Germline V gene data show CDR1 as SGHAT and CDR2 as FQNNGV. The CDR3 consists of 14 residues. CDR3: CASSFWEGGNTIYF. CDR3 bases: TGTGCCAGCAGCTTTTGGGAAGGTGGAAACACCATATATTTT.

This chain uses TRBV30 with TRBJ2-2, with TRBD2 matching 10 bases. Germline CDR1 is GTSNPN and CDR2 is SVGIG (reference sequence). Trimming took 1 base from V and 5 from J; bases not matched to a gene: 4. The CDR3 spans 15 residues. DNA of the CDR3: TGTGCCTGGAGTGGGGGACTAGCGCTTACCGGGGAGCTGTTTTTT. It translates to CAWSGGLALTGELFF.

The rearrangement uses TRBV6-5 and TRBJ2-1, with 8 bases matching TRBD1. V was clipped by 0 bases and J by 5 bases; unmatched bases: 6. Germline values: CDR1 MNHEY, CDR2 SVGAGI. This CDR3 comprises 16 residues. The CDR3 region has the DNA TGTGCCAGCAGTTACTCGAAGGGACAGGAGGACAATGAGCAGTTCTTC. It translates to CASSYSKGQEDNEQFF.